Below are 28 T cell receptor beta chains sequenced from a single sample in a study of CD8+ T cells in alopecia areata. Reverse transcribed after extraction, RNA yielded cDNA as the sequencing template. Using immunoSEQ multiplex PCR, the repertoire was profiled, and TCRdb retains in-frame clones only, with some absent. Here the sample spans over 95,000 clones, roughly 50% being singletons. Sample treatment: oral pan-JAK inhibitor, 5-10 mg twice daily. The sample was CD4+ T cells sorted from blood, taken at week 24, from a patient treated with tofacitinib. The receptor set was obtained from a human donor with alopecia areata.

This chain connects TRBV7-2 to TRBJ1-2; D remains ambiguous. CDR1 SGHTA and CDR2 FQGNSA come from the germline V gene. There are 14 residues in the CDR3. V lost 0 bases and J lost 8, with 13 bases in between. The CDR3 DNA follows: TGTGCCAGCAGCTTAGCGGGTGGGAGGGAAGGCTACACCTTC. It yields the protein CASSLAGGREGYTF.

This chain connects TRBV5-6 to TRBJ1-2; D unresolved. The germline CDR1 and CDR2 sequences are SGHDT and YYEEEE. The V and J ends lost 4 bases and 7 bases respectively, with 14 bases between them. The CDR3 is 13 amino acids. Here the CDR3 DNA reads TGTGCCAGCAGCGTCGGGGTTGGAGCTGGCTACACCTTC. This sequence encodes CASSVGVGAGYTF.

The chain links TRBV6-5 to TRBJ1-2; D not resolved. Germline V gene sequence: CDR1 MNHEY, CDR2 SVGAGI. The CDR3 totals 11 residues. With 4 bases removed from V and 7 bases from J, the gap between germline ends came to 7 bases. The CDR3 DNA sequence: TGTGCCAGCAGTTCGGGGAGTGGCTACACCTTC. Its protein is CASSSGSGYTF.

This clone was counted ten times or more. This chain uses TRBV2 with TRBJ2-4; no reliable D call. V dropped 6 bases and J dropped 8 bases, with 14 bases sitting between them. Germline loops: CDR1 SNHLY, CDR2 FYNNEI. This CDR3 contains 13 residues. The CDR3 region has the DNA TGTGCCAGCAGAGCCGGGCCTCAGGACATTCAGTACTTC. Its translation is CASRAGPQDIQYF.

CDR3 in amino acids: CASSGGGNQPQHF. The CDR3 DNA is TGTGCCAGCAGTGGGGGTGGCAATCAGCCCCAGCATTTT. This chain connects TRBV2 to TRBJ1-5; D uncertain. Trimming pared 4 bases from V and 2 bases from J, leaving 6 bases between. The CDR3 contains 13 residues. Germline CDR1 is SNHLY and CDR2 is FYNNEI.

This chain joins TRBV4-3 and TRBJ1-3; D not certain. Trimming shortened V by 0 bases and J by 0 bases, and 12 bases separated the two germline ends. CDR1 and CDR2 from the germline V gene are LGHNA and YSLEER. The CDR3 runs to 17 residues. The CDR3 protein is CASSQDGVISSGNTIYF. The CDR3 DNA follows: TGCGCCAGCAGCCAAGATGGGGTGATCTCCTCTGGAAACACCATATATTTT.

The genes are TRBV11-2 and TRBJ2-5; maybe TRBD2 (6 bases). This CDR3 spans 15 amino acids. V lost 0 bases, J lost 5 bases, and 13 bases lay in between. Per germline, CDR1 SGHAT and CDR2 FQNNGV. The CDR3 nucleotides are TGTGCCAGCAGCTTAGATCGGGCTAGCGCGGAGACCCAGTACTTC. This gives the protein CASSLDRASAETQYF.

This rearrangement joins TRBV7-2 to TRBJ2-1, with 12 nucleotides matching TRBD2. V gave up 4 bases and J gave up 9 bases; unmatched junction bases: 7. The CDR3 loop spans 15 amino acids. The germline gives CDR1 SGHTA, CDR2 FQGNSA. In DNA, the CDR3 is TGTGCCAGCAGCTCCCCAGGACTAGCGGGGAGTGAGCAGTTCTTC. It is translated as CASSSPGLAGSEQFF.

The chain is built from TRBV2 and TRBJ2-1; TRBD2 aligns across 11 bases. CDR3 size: 17 residues. Germline trimming cut 0 bases from V and 10 bases from J; bases unmatched to any gene: 11. CDR1 is SNHLY and CDR2 is FYNNEI in the germline V gene. CDR3 sequence reads: CASSEALISGGAREQFF. As DNA, the CDR3 is TGTGCCAGCAGTGAAGCGCTTATTAGCGGGGGGGCTCGCGAGCAGTTCTTC. The whole variable domain, remainder taken from reference TRBV2 and TRBJ2-1, is EPEVTQTPSHQVTQMGQEVILRCVPISNHLYFYWYRQILGQKVEFLVSFYNNEISEKSEIFDDQFSVERPDGSNFTLKIRSTKLEDSAMYFCASSEALISGGAREQFFGPGTRLTVL.

There are a few counts of this clone. This rearrangement joins TRBV30 to TRBJ1-5; TRBD1 aligns across 9 bases. CDR3 length: 13 amino acids. Per germline, CDR1 GTSNPN and CDR2 SVGIG (reference sequence). CDR3 nucleotide sequence: TGTGCTCTCACGGGACAGGGAGGACAGCCCCAGCATTTT. Translation: CALTGQGGQPQHF.

The chain employs TRBV5-1 and TRBJ2-1; D is possibly TRBD2 (6 bases). CDR3 length equals 16 residues. Germline lookup yields CDR1 SGHRS and CDR2 YFSETQ. Trimming shortened V by 5 bases and J by 8 bases, and 23 bases separated the two germline ends. CDR3 nucleotides: TGCGCCAGCAGTAGGGCGGGTAACTCTGGGGACTATGAGCAGTTCTTC. It yields the protein CASSRAGNSGDYEQFF.

This clone is a singleton in its sample. The chain has TRBV5-1 and TRBJ2-7; D remains unclear. The V gene lost 0 bases and the J gene lost 5 bases, with 9 bases spanning the gap. This CDR3 has 13 amino acids. Germline CDR1 is SGHRS and CDR2 is YFSETQ. The CDR3 DNA sequence: TGCGCCAGCAGCTTGGTCCGGGCCGACGAGCAGTACTTC. It translates to CASSLVRADEQYF. The whole variable domain, filled in from reference TRBV5-1 and TRBJ2-7, reads KAGVTQTPRYLIKTRGQQVTLSCSPISGHRSVSWYQQTPGQGLQFLFEYFSETQRNKGNFPGRFSGRQFSNSRSEMNVSTLELGDSALYLCASSLVRADEQYFGPGTRLTVT.

The CDR3 sequence: CAWSLSGDTQYF. CDR3 coding DNA: TGTGCCTGGAGTCTGAGCGGGGATACGCAGTATTTT. The rearrangement joins TRBV30 to TRBJ2-3, with a tentative D call TRBD2 (6 bases). The CDR3 covers 12 residues. Trimming pared 2 bases from V and 6 bases from J, leaving 9 bases between. Looked up from germline, CDR1 is GTSNPN and CDR2 is SVGIG (reference sequence).

The chain recombines TRBV6-5 with TRBJ2-3, with D possibly matching TRBD1 (6 bases). Germline CDR1 MNHEY, CDR2 SVGAGI. This CDR3 has 14 residues. V lost 6 bases and J lost 0, with 10 bases in between. CDR3 in DNA: TGTGCCAGCAGCCTGAGGGGGAGCACAGATACGCAGTATTTT. It translates to CASSLRGSTDTQYF.

In this sample, this clone turned up a few times. The rearrangement joins TRBV30 to TRBJ2-5; TRBD2 matches at 12 bases. CDR3 length: 14 amino acids. V was clipped by 3 bases and J by 4 bases; unmatched bases: 3. Germline CDR1 is GTSNPN and CDR2 is SVGIG (reference sequence). The CDR3 DNA reads TGTGCCTGGAGGACTAGCGGGGGAGGAGAGACCCAGTACTTC. As protein: CAWRTSGGGETQYF.

The genes are TRBV5-1 and TRBJ1-1, with no clear D. The germline V gene has CDR1 SGHRS and CDR2 YFSETQ. The CDR3 runs 11 residues. Trimming took 5 bases from V and 7 from J, leaving 9 bases between them. DNA for the CDR3: TGCGCCAGCAGAGACCAGATTGAAGCTTTCTTT. This encodes CASRDQIEAFF.

The J gene is TRBJ1-6, the V gene TRBV19; TRBD1 matches at 7 bases. The CDR3 spans 14 residues. Germline CDR1 LNHDA, CDR2 SQIVND (reference sequence). V was pared by 7 bases and J by 6 bases, with 6 bases of the junction left unmatched. The CDR3 here is CASTLGQPNSPLHF. The CDR3, as DNA: TGTGCCAGTACGTTGGGACAGCCTAATTCACCCCTCCACTTT.

This clone was detected only once. The V and J genes are TRBV29-1 and TRBJ2-7; 9 nucleotides match TRBD1. Germline V gene lookup returns CDR1 SQVTM and CDR2 ANQGSEA. The CDR3 is 14 residues long. Germline trimming cut 2 bases from V and 1 base from J; bases unmatched to any gene: 3. This CDR3 is CSVETDRGSYEQYF. Here the CDR3 DNA reads TGCAGCGTTGAAACGGACAGGGGTTCCTACGAGCAGTACTTC.

This clone was counted a few times. The chain carries TRBV5-4 and TRBJ1-1; TRBD1 matches at 8 bases. V gave up 4 bases and J gave up 3 bases; unmatched junction bases: 5. CDR3 size: 14 residues. CDR1 and CDR2 from the germline V gene are SGHNT and YYREEE (reference sequence). The CDR3 region is CASSQVTGDTEAFF. The CDR3 DNA reads as TGTGCCAGCAGCCAAGTGACAGGGGACACTGAAGCTTTCTTT.

In DNA form, the CDR3 reads TGTGCCAGTATGGGGGGAGACAGTTTGGGATACAATGAGCAGTTCTTC. Translating gives CASMGGDSLGYNEQFF. This chain joins TRBV19 and TRBJ2-1; maybe TRBD2 (6 bases). This CDR3 region has 16 residues. V lost 7 bases and J 4 bases, leaving 20 bases between the germline ends. Germline assignment: CDR1 LNHDA and CDR2 SQIVND (reference sequence).

The genes are TRBV6-6 and TRBJ1-2; TRBD1 is a possible D gene (5 bases). V shed 4 bases and J shed 8 bases, with 14 bases lying between them. The CDR3 spans 13 residues. Germline CDR1 and CDR2: MNHNY and SVGAGI (reference sequence). CDR3 amino acids: CASSSRGARGYTF. The CDR3 DNA reads as TGTGCCAGCAGTTCCCGTGGGGCGAGGGGCTACACCTTC.

V gene TRBV2 combines with J gene TRBJ1-2; TRBD1 might be the D (5 bases). Germline-derived CDR1 and CDR2 are SNHLY and FYNNEI. This CDR3 contains 15 residues. Trimming removed 7 bases from V and 4 bases from J, with 19 bases in between. The CDR3 DNA reads as TGTGCCAGCATAAGGGAGGCAGGGAACCTCTATGGCTACACCTTC. Amino acids: CASIREAGNLYGYTF. The full variable domain, in which reference TRBV2 and TRBJ1-2 provide the parts outside the CDR3, is EPEVTQTPSHQVTQMGQEVILRCVPISNHLYFYWYRQILGQKVEFLVSFYNNEISEKSEIFDDQFSVERPDGSNFTLKIRSTKLEDSAMYFCASIREAGNLYGYTFGSGTRLTVV.

This sequence joins TRBV30 and TRBJ1-6, with D hard to call. The V and J ends lost 3 bases and 4 bases respectively, with 16 bases between them. The germline V gene encodes CDR1 GTSNPN and CDR2 SVGIG (reference sequence). The CDR3 has 16 residues. CDR3 in DNA: TGTGCCTGGAGGCTCCCCCTCGGGGAGTATAATTCACCCCTCCACTTT. This encodes CAWRLPLGEYNSPLHF.

The chain joins TRBV7-9 to TRBJ1-1; TRBD1 matches 7 bases. V dropped 1 base and J dropped 1; count of bases not matched to a gene: 6. The CDR3 extends over 16 amino acids. Germline CDR1 and CDR2: SEHNR and FQNEAQ (reference sequence). CDR3 nucleotide sequence: TGTGCCAGCAGCTTAGGGGGACAGTACCGGAACACTGAAGCTTTCTTT. Translated, it gives CASSLGGQYRNTEAFF. The full variable domain, in which reference TRBV7-9 and TRBJ1-1 provide the parts outside the CDR3, is DTGVSQNPRHKITKRGQNVTFRCDPISEHNRLYWYRQTLGQGPEFLTYFQNEAQLEKSRLLSDRFSAERPKGSFSTLEIQRTEQGDSAMYLCASSLGGQYRNTEAFFGQGTRLTVV.

The chain uses TRBV9 and TRBJ2-5; perhaps TRBD1 as D (6 bases). Trimming shortened V by 0 bases and J by 5 bases, and 11 bases separated the two germline ends. The CDR3 is made up of 14 amino acids. Per the germline V gene, CDR1 is SGDLS and CDR2 is YYNGEE. The CDR3 spells CASSVAAGAETQYF. As DNA, the CDR3 is TGTGCCAGCAGCGTAGCGGCAGGGGCCGAGACCCAGTACTTC. Based on the CDR3 plus reference TRBV9 and TRBJ2-5, the full variable domain is DSGVTQTPKHLITATGQRVTLRCSPRSGDLSVYWYQQSLDQGLQFLIQYYNGEERAKGNILERFSAQQFPDLHSELNLSSLELGDSALYFCASSVAAGAETQYFGPGTRLLVL.

This chain uses TRBV4-3 with TRBJ2-3; D ambiguous. V lost 4 bases, J lost 0 bases, and 17 bases lay in between. CDR1 LGHNA and CDR2 YSLEER come from the germline V gene. The CDR3 totals 17 residues. The CDR3 spells CASSRDPSGRSTDTQYF. DNA for the CDR3: TGCGCCAGCAGCCGCGACCCGTCCGGCCGTAGCACAGATACGCAGTATTTT.

The V call is TRBV2, the J call TRBJ1-5; D ambiguous. V was clipped by 8 bases and J by 5 bases, with 7 bases between them. Germline assignment: CDR1 SNHLY and CDR2 FYNNEI. This CDR3 is built from 11 residues. This CDR3 is CASGIDQPQHF. The CDR3 DNA reads TGTGCCAGCGGTATCGATCAGCCCCAGCATTTT.

V usage is TRBV6-6 and J usage is TRBJ2-7; D unclear. Trimming removed 0 bases from V and 7 bases from J, with 13 bases in between. CDR1 MNHNY and CDR2 SVGAGI come from the germline V gene (reference sequence). The CDR3 covers 14 residues. The CDR3 region is CASSYSRAAGEQYF. The CDR3 DNA reads TGTGCCAGCAGTTACTCCCGGGCCGCCGGGGAGCAGTACTTC.